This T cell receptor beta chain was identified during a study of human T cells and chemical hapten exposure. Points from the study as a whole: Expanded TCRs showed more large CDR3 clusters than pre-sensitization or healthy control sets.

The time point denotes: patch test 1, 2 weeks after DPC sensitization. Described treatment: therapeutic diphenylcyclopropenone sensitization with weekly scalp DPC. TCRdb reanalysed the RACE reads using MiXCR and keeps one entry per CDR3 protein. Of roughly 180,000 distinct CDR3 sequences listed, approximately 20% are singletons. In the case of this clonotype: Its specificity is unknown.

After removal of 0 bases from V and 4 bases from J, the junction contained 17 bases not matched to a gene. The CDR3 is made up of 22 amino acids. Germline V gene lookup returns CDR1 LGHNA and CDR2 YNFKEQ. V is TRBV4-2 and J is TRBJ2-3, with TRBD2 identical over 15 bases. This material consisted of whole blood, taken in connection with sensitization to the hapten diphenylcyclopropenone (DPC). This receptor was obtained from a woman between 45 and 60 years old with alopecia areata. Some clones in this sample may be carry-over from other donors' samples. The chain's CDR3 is CASSQDWAKQGLAGGISDTQYF. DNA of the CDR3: TGTGCCAGCAGCCAAGATTGGGCCAAGCAGGGACTAGCGGGAGGAATTTCAGATACGCAGTATTTT.